These 21 T cell receptor beta chains share one sample of origin, sequenced in a study of T-cell memory formation after mild COVID-19. TCRdb re-derived calls from the 5' RACE reads in MiXCR, one entry per CDR3 protein. The profile covers more than 350,000 distinct CDR3 sequences, with approximately 21% appearing a single time and 12% taken by the ten largest. The specimen sequenced was PBMCs or a T cell subset sorted from them (not recorded which). Every receptor here comes from an adult woman who had mild COVID-19 (a few samples of this study predate the infection). Cell type and time point are not known.

A remark on this clonotype: A junction boundary mismatches the germline segment, possibly from a read error. The V gene is TRBV5-6, the J gene TRBJ1-1; D might be TRBD1 (5 bases). Per germline, CDR1 SGHDT and CDR2 YYEEEE. CDR3 length: 11 amino acids. CDR3 coding DNA: TGTGCCAGCAGCTACGGGACTGGGCGTACCTTT. Translated: CASSYGTGRTF. The full variable domain, in which reference TRBV5-6 and TRBJ1-1 provide the parts outside the CDR3, is DAGVTQSPTHLIKTRGQQVTLRCSPKSGHDTVSWYQQALGQGPQFIFQYYEEEERQRGNFPDRFSGHQFPNYSSELNVNALLLGDSALYLCASSYGTGRTFGQGTRLTVV.

The chain combines TRBV4-2 with TRBJ2-7, with TRBD2 matching 11 bases. Trimming took 1 base from V and 2 from J; bases not matched to a gene: 4. Germline V lookup: CDR1 LGHNA, CDR2 YNFKEQ. This CDR3 is 16 amino acids long. CDR3 in DNA: TGTGCCAGCAGCCAAGTCACTAGCGGGAGTCCCTACGAGCAGTACTTC. Translated: CASSQVTSGSPYEQYF.

This clonotype has a count of ten or more. The CDR3 sequence is CASRGAGSYEQYF. CDR3 bases: TGTGCCAGCAGGGGGGCCGGCTCCTACGAGCAGTACTTC. V usage is TRBV25-1 and J usage is TRBJ2-7; perhaps TRBD1 as D (6 bases). CDR3 length: 13 residues. Trimming stripped 6 bases from V and 0 bases from J, with 9 bases between. CDR1 is MGHDK, CDR2 SYGVNS, per germline.

This clonotype was detected ten times or more. The J gene is TRBJ2-1, the V gene TRBV7-3, with D perhaps TRBD1 (6 bases). The CDR3 spans 14 residues. CDR1 SGHTA and CDR2 FQGTGA come from the germline V gene. With 4 bases removed from V and 4 bases from J, the gap between germline ends came to 11 bases. The CDR3 reads CASSSTDSYNEQFF. The CDR3 DNA follows: TGTGCCAGCAGCTCGACGGACAGTTACAATGAGCAGTTCTTC.

V is TRBV30 and J is TRBJ1-1; D may be TRBD1 (5 bases). The germline V gene has CDR1 GTSNPN and CDR2 SVGIG (reference sequence). This CDR3 has 15 amino acids. Trimming pared 0 bases from V and 0 bases from J, leaving 11 bases between. In DNA, the CDR3 is TGTGCCTGGAGTGTAGCAGGGACCATGAACACTGAAGCTTTCTTT. It specifies CAWSVAGTMNTEAFF.

The chain links TRBV12-3 or TRBV12-4 to TRBJ1-5; no clear D gene. CDR3 size: 13 residues. V dropped 3 bases and J dropped 4 bases, with 7 bases sitting between them. The CDR3 loop is CASSFATNQPQHF. The CDR3 DNA is TGTGCCAGCAGTTTTGCCACGAATCAGCCCCAGCATTTT.

The CDR3 here is CASSPDRSYEQYF. In nucleotides, the CDR3 is TGTGCCAGCTCACCGGACCGCTCCTACGAGCAGTACTTC. The gene calls are TRBV18 and TRBJ2-7; no definite D call. The V gene's germline CDR1 is KGHSH and CDR2 LQKENI. The CDR3 is made up of 13 amino acids. With 3 bases removed from V and 0 bases from J, the gap between germline ends came to 6 bases.

This chain links TRBV9 with TRBJ1-2; D uncertain. Germline loops: CDR1 SGDLS, CDR2 YYNGEE. CDR3 size: 13 residues. With 6 bases removed from V and 6 bases from J, the gap between germline ends came to 15 bases. The CDR3 sequence: CASTVDWNDGYTF. CDR3 nucleotide sequence: TGTGCCAGCACCGTCGATTGGAACGATGGCTACACCTTC.

A few counts support this clonotype. The rearrangement joins TRBV29-1 to TRBJ2-7; 7 bases fit TRBD1. V was pared by 7 bases and J by 4 bases, with 13 bases of the junction left unmatched. Germline V CDR1 and CDR2: SQVTM, ANQGSEA. The length of the CDR3 is 14 residues. The DNA for the CDR3 is TGCAGCGCACTTATCCAGGGGGTCTCGTACGAGCAGTACTTC. Translated, it gives CSALIQGVSYEQYF.

This clonotype was detected ten times or more. The chain uses TRBV4-1 and TRBJ2-3; D is possibly TRBD1 or TRBD2 (5 bases each). Germline V gene sequence: CDR1 MGHRA, CDR2 YSYEKL. Trimming took off 0 bases at V and 1 base at J, with 8 bases between the two ends. The CDR3 runs 15 residues. The CDR3 loop is CASSQDGTRTDTQYF. The CDR3 DNA reads TGCGCCAGCAGCCAAGATGGGACCCGCACAGATACGCAGTATTTT.

The chain carries TRBV6-5 and TRBJ2-7; D remains unclear. The CDR3 length is 11 residues. With 6 bases removed from V and 1 base from J, the gap between germline ends came to 4 bases. Germline CDR1 reads MNHEY; CDR2 reads SVGAGI. The CDR3 DNA sequence: TGTGCCAGCAGGACTTCCTACGAGCAGTACTTC. It is translated as CASRTSYEQYF.

This clonotype was detected a few times. The rearrangement joins TRBV27 to TRBJ2-5, with unresolved D. The V gene lost 3 bases and the J gene lost 2 bases, with 13 bases spanning the gap. The CDR3 length is 15 residues. CDR1 MNHEY and CDR2 SMNVEV come from the germline V gene (reference sequence). CDR3 loop: CASSLVLGNQETQYF. CDR3 sequence (DNA): TGTGCCAGCAGTTTGGTTCTGGGGAATCAAGAGACCCAGTACTTC.

In its sample, this clonotype was seen a few times. The chain uses TRBV3-1 and TRBJ2-5; D not certain. Germline CDR1 LGHDT, CDR2 YNNKEL (reference sequence). CDR3 length: 12 amino acids. V was cut by 0 bases and J by 5 bases, with 4 bases left in between. CDR3 nucleotides: TGTGCCAGCAGCCAAGATGTGGAGACCCAGTACTTC. It encodes CASSQDVETQYF.

The chain recombines TRBV12-3 or TRBV12-4 with TRBJ1-1; D is uncertain. Trimming removed 3 bases from V and 6 bases from J, with 8 bases in between. The CDR3 spans 12 residues. The CDR3 is CASSLRAAEAFF. DNA for the CDR3: TGTGCCAGCAGTTTGAGGGCGGCTGAAGCTTTCTTT.

The J gene is TRBJ2-5, the V gene TRBV12-3 or TRBV12-4; possible D gene TRBD1, 5 bases. Trimming removed 6 bases from V and 5 bases from J, with 13 bases in between. The CDR3 consists of 13 residues. The DNA for the CDR3 is TGTGCCAGCAGCTCAGGGTGGTCGGAGACCCAGTACTTC. Translated: CASSSGWSETQYF.

The rearrangement uses TRBV6-5 and TRBJ2-7; 9 nucleotides match TRBD1. V lost 8 bases and J lost 0; bases outside the gene matches: 5. Per germline, CDR1 MNHEY and CDR2 SVGAGI. The CDR3 sequence is 14 residues long. CDR3 coding DNA: TGTGCCAGCCAACTGACAGGGGGCTCCTACGAGCAGTACTTC. It translates to CASQLTGGSYEQYF.

The rearrangement joins TRBV7-2 to TRBJ2-1; weak D call: TRBD2 (6 bases). From germline, CDR1 is SGHTA and CDR2 FQGNSA. This CDR3 is 17 amino acids long. V lost 2 bases, J lost 0 bases, and 14 bases lay in between. DNA of the CDR3: TGTGCCAGCAGCTTACGCGGGACGCGATACTCCTACAATGAGCAGTTCTTC. Translation gives CASSLRGTRYSYNEQFF. Variable domain in full (rest from reference TRBV7-2 and TRBJ2-1): GAGVSQSPSNKVTEKGKDVELRCDPISGHTALYWYRQSLGQGLEFLIYFQGNSAPDKSGLPSDRFSAERTGGSVSTLTIQRTQQEDSAVYLCASSLRGTRYSYNEQFFGPGTRLTVL.

This chain uses TRBV4-3 with TRBJ2-7; TRBD1 agrees at 9 bases. The V gene end was trimmed by 0 bases and the J gene end by 6 bases; junction bases not matched to a gene: 6. The CDR3 is 15 residues long. The germline V gene encodes CDR1 LGHNA and CDR2 YSLEER. CDR3 in DNA: TGCGCCAGCAGCCAAGATGGGACAGGGTCTCGCGAGCAGTACTTC. Protein product: CASSQDGTGSREQYF.

The chain joins TRBV6-5 to TRBJ1-2; tentatively, D is TRBD1 (6 bases). The CDR3 length is 13 residues. The V gene's germline CDR1 is MNHEY and CDR2 SVGAGI. The V end lost 6 bases, the J end lost 7 bases, and 15 bases lay between the germline ends. In DNA form, the CDR3 reads TGTGCCAGCAGCACCGGGACATCTATTGGCTACACCTTC. Translation gives CASSTGTSIGYTF.

This clonotype was detected ten times or more. The chain links TRBV5-1 to TRBJ2-3; D call uncertain. Trimming removed 6 bases from V and 2 bases from J, with 10 bases in between. The CDR3 length is 13 residues. CDR1 SGHRS and CDR2 YFSETQ come from the germline V gene. The CDR3 nucleotides read TGCGCCAGCATGGACGGAGACACAGATACGCAGTATTTT. It is translated as CASMDGDTDTQYF.

The chain combines TRBV7-2 with TRBJ2-3; tentatively, D is TRBD1 (5 bases). V was shortened by 5 bases and J by 9 bases, with 18 bases between the two germline ends. Germline lookup yields CDR1 SGHTA and CDR2 FQGNSA. The CDR3 length is 14 residues. The DNA of the CDR3 is TGTGCCAGCAGCGCAGGACAAGGGCTGGGGACGCAGTATTTT. The encoded protein is CASSAGQGLGTQYF.